This note documents a single TCR beta chain sequence. Clones were sequenced by immunoSEQ multiplex PCR, and TCRdb holds only the in-frame ones, with some missing. The sample records approximately 65,000 clones, around nine tenths being singletons. The data are from a study of OX40 agonist ivuxolimab in advanced cancers. The CDR3 sequence is 17 residues long. Germline V gives CDR1 SGHTA, CDR2 FQGNSA. Trimming cost V 5 bases and J 3 bases; bases outside gene matches: 12. The chain couples TRBV7-2 to TRBJ1-5, with TRBD1 identical over 8 bases. Sequencing was performed on CD4+ or CD8+ T cells sorted from blood, taken in a trial of the OX40 agonist ivuxolimab. The TCR comes from an adult with an advanced solid tumor such as melanoma, head and neck, liver or kidney cancer. The CDR3 sequence: CASSPLGTGKVNQPQHF. DNA of the CDR3: TGTGCCAGCAGCCCCCTCGGGACAGGAAAGGTCAATCAGCCCCAGCATTTT.